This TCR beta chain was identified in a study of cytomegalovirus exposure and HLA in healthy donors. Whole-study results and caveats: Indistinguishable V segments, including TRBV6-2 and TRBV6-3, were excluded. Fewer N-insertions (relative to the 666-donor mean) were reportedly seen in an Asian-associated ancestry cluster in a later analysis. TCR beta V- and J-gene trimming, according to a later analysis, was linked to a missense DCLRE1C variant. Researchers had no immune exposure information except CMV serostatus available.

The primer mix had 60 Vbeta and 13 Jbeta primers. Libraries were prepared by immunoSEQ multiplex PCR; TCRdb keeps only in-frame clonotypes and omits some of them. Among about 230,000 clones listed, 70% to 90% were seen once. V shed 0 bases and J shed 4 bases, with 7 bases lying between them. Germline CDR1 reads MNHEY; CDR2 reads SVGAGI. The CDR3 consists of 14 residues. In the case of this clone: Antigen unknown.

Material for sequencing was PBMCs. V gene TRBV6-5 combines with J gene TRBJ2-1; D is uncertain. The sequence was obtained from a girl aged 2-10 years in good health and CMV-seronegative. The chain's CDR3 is CASSYSRDYNEQFF. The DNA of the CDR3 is TGTGCCAGCAGTTACTCGCGAGATTACAATGAGCAGTTCTTC.